This T cell receptor beta chain was captured in a study of blood T cells in healthy people across ages. The donors, aged roughly 6 to 95, were healthy Caucasians from Russia. A second PCR of 7 to 11 cycles used a sample-barcoded 5' primer and a J-beta primer mix. All samples yielded 2.5 million or more CDR3-containing paired-end reads. From the 5' RACE reads, TCRdb called clonotypes with MiXCR, one entry per CDR3 protein. The sample has around 780,000 distinct CDR3 sequences; 20% to 30% are singletons. J was trimmed by 0 bases and V by 5 bases; bases with no gene match: 10. The CDR3 is 16 residues long. Germline values: CDR1 SGHRS, CDR2 YFSETQ. The data also belong to a second study, concerning T cells of mothers and their children. As that report states: Reads recorded for TCR beta CDR3 numbered over 8.5 million per mother and around 3 million per child.

This TCR derives from a boy younger than 18 in good health. The sequencing sample was made of blood. V usage is TRBV5-1 and J usage is TRBJ1-1, with TRBD1 identical over 7 bases. CDR3 in DNA: TGCGCCAGCAGGGCCGGGACAGTACTCATGAACACTGAAGCTTTCTTT. Translating gives CASRAGTVLMNTEAFF.